This TCR beta chain was documented in a study of cytomegalovirus exposure and HLA in healthy donors. Study results and limitations: Reports state that TCR beta sequences accurately predicted most subjects' HLA-A and HLA-B alleles. In a later analysis, common viral pathogens appeared linked to several of the most significant clusters. Overall, under 200 TCR beta chains were annotated as cytomegalovirus-associated.

PCR involved 60 Vbeta and 13 Jbeta primers. Sequencing used immunoSEQ multiplex PCR; TCRdb keeps in-frame clones, though not all of them. The sample shows some 150,000 clones, around 85% of them seen only once. With regard to this clone: The antigen is unknown.

In germline, CDR1 is SGHTA, CDR2 FQGNSA. The CDR3 covers 15 residues. V gave up 3 bases and J gave up 5 bases; unmatched junction bases: 4. The V call is TRBV7-2, the J call TRBJ2-3; 11 nucleotides agree with TRBD2. The sequence was obtained from a woman younger than 45 in good health and CMV-seronegative. Sequences were obtained from PBMCs. The CDR3 spells CASSFSGGAGDTQYF. Here the CDR3 DNA reads TGTGCCAGCAGCTTTAGCGGGGGGGCCGGAGATACGCAGTATTTT.